Below, 26 T cell receptor beta chains from the same sample are listed, as sequenced in a study of blood T cell repertoires in COVID-19. Here immunoSEQ multiplex PCR was the method, and the copy in TCRdb shows in-frame clones only, minus some. Of hundreds of thousands of clones listed, roughly 80% were seen once; the top ten hold about 10%. The sample consisted of peripheral blood. All receptors derive from an elderly man with acute or convalescent COVID-19.

In regard to this clone: One end of the junction is discordant with germline, which a read error may explain. The CDR3 bases are TGTGCCAGCCTCGGGAGGATATTGAACGCTGAAGCTTTCTTT. It translates to CASLGRILNAEAFF. The rearrangement uses TRBV6-6 and TRBJ1-1; no firm D call. The CDR3 has 14 residues. Germline V CDR1 and CDR2: MNHNY, SVGAGI (reference sequence).

CDR3 in amino acids: CSASKLALMGEQFF. The CDR3 DNA reads TGCAGTGCTAGTAAGCTAGCCCTGATGGGGGAGCAGTTCTTC. The chain is built from TRBV20-1 and TRBJ2-1, with a tentative D call TRBD2 (5 bases). This CDR3 is built from 14 residues. Germline CDR1 is DFQATT and CDR2 is SNEGSKA (reference sequence). Trimming shortened V by 3 bases and J by 10 bases, and 19 bases separated the two germline ends.

The chain employs TRBV2 and TRBJ2-2; 10 bases match TRBD1. The V and J ends lost 5 bases and 8 bases, in that order; junction bases with no gene match: 8. This CDR3 has 15 residues. Germline lookup yields CDR1 SNHLY and CDR2 FYNNEI. CDR3 in amino acids: CASSSRQGARGELFF. The CDR3 DNA reads as TGTGCCAGCAGTTCCCGACAGGGGGCGAGAGGGGAGCTGTTTTTT.

The V and J genes are TRBV5-1 and TRBJ2-2; D remains ambiguous. V gave up 2 bases and J gave up 0 bases, with 8 bases separating them. The CDR3 length is 15 residues. From germline, CDR1 is SGHRS and CDR2 YFSETQ. In nucleotides, the CDR3 is TGCGCCAGCAGCTTCAGGTTCTCGAACACCGGGGAGCTGTTTTTT. This gives the protein CASSFRFSNTGELFF.

This clone was seen a handful of times. The chain is built from TRBV10-2 and TRBJ2-7, with 12 positions matching TRBD1. The V segment lost 2 bases and the J segment 2 bases; nucleotides outside the gene matches: 16. Germline V gene lookup returns CDR1 WSHSY and CDR2 SAAADI. The CDR3 sequence is 20 residues long. DNA of the CDR3: TGCGCCAGCAGTGAGGCCTCCCGGGACAGGGGGCGCCAGACCCCCTACGAGCAGTACTTC. Its translation is CASSEASRDRGRQTPYEQYF.

This clone occurred a few times. The V call is TRBV2, the J call TRBJ1-6; TRBD1 matches at 8 bases. Looked up from germline, CDR1 is SNHLY and CDR2 is FYNNEI. The CDR3 runs 14 residues. The J segment lost 8 bases and the V segment lost 6 bases, leaving 6 bases of the junction unmatched. CDR3 loop: CASRRDRQDSPLHF. In nucleotides, the CDR3 is TGTGCCAGCAGGAGGGACAGGCAGGATTCACCCCTCCACTTT.

This chain joins TRBV18 and TRBJ1-5, with D possibly TRBD1 on 5 matching bases. CDR3 size: 14 residues. In germline, CDR1 is KGHSH, CDR2 LQKENI. Trimming stripped 3 bases from V and 6 bases from J, with 12 bases between. The CDR3 loop reads CASSPVPQGQPQHF. CDR3 DNA: TGTGCCAGCTCACCGGTCCCTCAGGGTCAGCCCCAGCATTTT.

V is TRBV14 and J is TRBJ1-1; 10 bases match TRBD1. This CDR3 region has 14 residues. CDR1 is SGHDN, CDR2 FVKESK, per germline. The V and J ends lost 5 bases and 4 bases, in that order; junction bases with no gene match: 4. The CDR3 region has the DNA TGTGCCAGCAGCGACAGGGGGCGAGGCACTGAAGCTTTCTTT. This gives the protein CASSDRGRGTEAFF.

The rearrangement uses TRBV11-2 and TRBJ2-7; D unclear. The ends were cut back, 5 bases at V and 2 bases at J, with 13 bases in the middle. The CDR3 has 14 amino acids. Looked up from germline, CDR1 is SGHAT and CDR2 is FQNNGV. In nucleotides, the CDR3 is TGTGCCAGCAGCCTTCGACTGAATACCTACGAGCAGTACTTC. Its protein is CASSLRLNTYEQYF. Looking up the rest from reference TRBV11-2 and TRBJ2-7 gives the full variable domain: EAGVAQSPRYKIIEKRQSVAFWCNPISGHATLYWYQQILGQGPKLLIQFQNNGVVDDSQLPKDRFSAERLKGVDSTLKIQPAKLEDSAVYLCASSLRLNTYEQYFGPGTRLTVT.

This clone has just a few counts. This chain connects TRBV5-1 to TRBJ1-2; TRBD1 matches at 9 bases. V was clipped by 4 bases and J by 3 bases; unmatched bases: 7. Germline CDR1 and CDR2: SGHRS and YFSETQ. The CDR3 loop spans 15 amino acids. CDR3 sequence reads: CASSPWTGVDYGYTF. As DNA, the CDR3 is TGCGCCAGCAGCCCCTGGACAGGGGTGGACTATGGCTACACCTTC.

This clone was observed once. The chain uses TRBV11-2 and TRBJ2-7, with D possibly TRBD1 on 6 matching bases. Deletions cut 4 bases from V and 3 bases from J, with 19 bases between. Germline CDR1 and CDR2: SGHAT and FQNNGV. The CDR3 is made up of 16 amino acids. The CDR3, as DNA: TGTGCCAGCAGCTCCGATAAGGACAGTGGGGGCTACGAGCAGTACTTC. Translating it yields CASSSDKDSGGYEQYF. The variable domain in full, completed from reference TRBV11-2 and TRBJ2-7, reads EAGVAQSPRYKIIEKRQSVAFWCNPISGHATLYWYQQILGQGPKLLIQFQNNGVVDDSQLPKDRFSAERLKGVDSTLKIQPAKLEDSAVYLCASSSDKDSGGYEQYFGPGTRLTVT.

The V call is TRBV28, the J call TRBJ2-7, with TRBD1 matching 8 bases. This CDR3 region has 15 residues. The germline gives CDR1 MDHEN, CDR2 SYDVKM. With V trimmed by 5 bases and J by 3 bases, 9 bases remained unmatched. CDR3 coding DNA: TGTGCCAGCAGTCCAGGGGGCCAGGGGGGCTACGAGCAGTACTTC. This codes for CASSPGGQGGYEQYF. The whole variable domain, filled in from reference TRBV28 and TRBJ2-7, reads DVKVTQSSRYLVKRTGEKVFLECVQDMDHENMFWYRQDPGLGLRLIYFSYDVKMKEKGDIPEGYSVSREKKERFSLILESASTNQTSMYLCASSPGGQGGYEQYFGPGTRLTVT.

This chain uses TRBV14 with TRBJ2-1; maybe TRBD2 (6 bases). V was cut by 4 bases and J by 6 bases, with 16 bases left in between. This CDR3 has 15 amino acids. Germline V gives CDR1 SGHDN, CDR2 FVKESK. CDR3 nucleotide sequence: TGTGCCAGCAGCCGGAGCGGAGGGGCGGGCAATGAGCAGTTCTTC. Amino acid sequence: CASSRSGGAGNEQFF.

The rearrangement links TRBV5-1 to TRBJ2-1; 8 bases match TRBD1. The CDR3 is 16 residues long. After removal of 4 bases from V and 4 bases from J, the junction contained 10 bases not matched to a gene. Germline V lookup: CDR1 SGHRS, CDR2 YFSETQ. The CDR3 DNA sequence: TGCGCCAGCAGCCGGCAACCGGGACAGGTGTACAATGAGCAGTTCTTC. Translating gives CASSRQPGQVYNEQFF.

This sequence joins TRBV27 and TRBJ2-2; D not certain. The CDR3 is made up of 13 amino acids. Trimming took 5 bases from V and 8 from J, leaving 12 bases between them. CDR1 and CDR2 from the germline V gene are MNHEY and SMNVEV (reference sequence). In DNA, the CDR3 is TGTGCCAGCAGTGCCCACTCCATGGGGGAGCTGTTTTTT. Translation gives CASSAHSMGELFF.

The chain joins TRBV3-1 (or the pseudogene TRBV3-2) to TRBJ1-1; TRBD1 might be the D (5 bases). Germline CDR1 and CDR2: LGHDT and YNNKEL (reference sequence). This CDR3 contains 14 residues. V gave up 4 bases and J gave up 4 bases, with 13 bases separating them. CDR3 sequence reads: CASSPTVMGTEAFF. The CDR3 coding sequence is TGTGCCAGCAGCCCGACAGTAATGGGCACTGAAGCTTTCTTT.

The chain is built from TRBV5-1 and TRBJ2-1, with D possibly matching TRBD1 (6 bases). CDR1 is SGHRS, CDR2 YFSETQ, per germline. The CDR3 spans 14 residues. The V gene lost 5 bases and the J gene lost 1 base, with 10 bases spanning the gap. The CDR3 is CASRVQGSYNEQFF. CDR3 nucleotides: TGCGCCAGCAGAGTACAGGGATCCTACAATGAGCAGTTCTTC.

This clone was found a few times. This chain uses TRBV3-1 (or the pseudogene TRBV3-2) with TRBJ1-6, with TRBD1 matching over 7 bases. Per the germline V gene, CDR1 is LGHDT and CDR2 is YNNKEL (reference sequence). V shed 1 base and J 7 bases; nucleotides not matched to a gene: 10. The CDR3 runs to 17 residues. The CDR3 coding sequence is TGTGCCAGCAGCCAAGGGGGGGCAGGGGGAAAAAATTCACCCCTCCACTTT. It translates to CASSQGGAGGKNSPLHF.

The chain is built from TRBV6-5 and TRBJ1-5; D gene unclear. This CDR3 spans 16 amino acids. V lost 4 bases and J lost 2, with 15 bases in between. The V gene's germline CDR1 is MNHEY and CDR2 SVGAGI. Written as DNA, the CDR3 is TGTGCCAGCAGTTTGACACTTTTCGGTGGCAATCAGCCCCAGCATTTT. Translated: CASSLTLFGGNQPQHF.

V usage is TRBV2 and J usage is TRBJ1-6; the D gene is possibly TRBD1 (5 bases). Per the germline V gene, CDR1 is SNHLY and CDR2 is FYNNEI. The CDR3 sequence is 15 residues long. Between the trimmed V and J ends, which lost 7 bases and 8 bases, there was a span of 18 bases. CDR3 nucleotides: TGTGCCAGCACCCGACTCTCCCCGGGGGATTCACCCCTCCACTTT. Translated: CASTRLSPGDSPLHF.

The chain joins TRBV24-1 to TRBJ1-1; possibly TRBD1 for D (6 bases). The V gene's germline CDR1 is KGHDR and CDR2 SFDVKD. Trimming removed 3 bases from V and 5 bases from J, with 12 bases in between. The CDR3 extends over 14 amino acids. The DNA of the CDR3 is TGTGCCACCAGTGATCCAGGGGAGCGGACTGAAGCTTTCTTT. As protein: CATSDPGERTEAFF.

The rearrangement links TRBV19 to TRBJ2-7; TRBD1 agrees at 8 bases. V trimming: 7 bases; J trimming: 2 bases; junction bases outside the gene matches: 7. The germline V gene encodes CDR1 LNHDA and CDR2 SQIVND (reference sequence). There are 14 residues in the CDR3. CDR3: CASKRTGITYEQYF. The CDR3 DNA reads as TGTGCCAGTAAAAGGACAGGGATAACCTACGAGCAGTACTTC. Full variable domain (rest looked up from reference TRBV19 and TRBJ2-7): DGGITQSPKYLFRKEGQNVTLSCEQNLNHDAMYWYRQDPGQGLRLIYYSQIVNDFQKGDIAEGYSVSREKKESFPLTVTSAQKNPTAFYLCASKRTGITYEQYFGPGTRLTVT.

This clone was found once. The V gene is TRBV9, the J gene TRBJ1-2; 9 positions agree with TRBD1. V gave up 4 bases and J gave up 13 bases; unmatched junction bases: 8. The CDR3 sequence is 12 residues long. Germline lookup yields CDR1 SGDLS and CDR2 YYNGEE. The CDR3 is CASSPADRGCTF. The CDR3 DNA follows: TGTGCCAGCAGCCCCGCGGACAGGGGTTGCACCTTC.

This clone turned up a few times. The chain combines TRBV28 with TRBJ1-1, with 8 bases fitting TRBD1. Germline loops: CDR1 MDHEN, CDR2 SYDVKM. Unmatched junction bases numbered 7, after V lost 4 bases and J lost 0 bases. CDR3 length: 16 amino acids. The CDR3 DNA follows: TGTGCCAGCAGTTCGAGACAGGGGAGGATGAACACTGAAGCTTTCTTT. It codes for CASSSRQGRMNTEAFF.

The V and J genes are TRBV2 and TRBJ2-7; D not resolved. Germline V lookup: CDR1 SNHLY, CDR2 FYNNEI. Trimming took 3 bases from V and 0 from J, leaving 12 bases between them. The CDR3 is 15 amino acids. In nucleotides, the CDR3 is TGTGCCAGCAGTGATTTGCAGGTTAACTCCTACGAGCAGTACTTC. Translating it yields CASSDLQVNSYEQYF.

The chain has TRBV7-8 and TRBJ2-7; tentative D call: TRBD1 (6 bases). The V end lost 6 bases, the J end lost 1 base, and 13 bases lay between the germline ends. Germline V gene lookup returns CDR1 SGHVS and CDR2 FQNEAQ. CDR3 size: 14 residues. The chain's CDR3 is CASSPTRGSYEQYF. The CDR3 DNA reads as TGTGCCAGCAGTCCAACCAGGGGATCCTACGAGCAGTACTTC.